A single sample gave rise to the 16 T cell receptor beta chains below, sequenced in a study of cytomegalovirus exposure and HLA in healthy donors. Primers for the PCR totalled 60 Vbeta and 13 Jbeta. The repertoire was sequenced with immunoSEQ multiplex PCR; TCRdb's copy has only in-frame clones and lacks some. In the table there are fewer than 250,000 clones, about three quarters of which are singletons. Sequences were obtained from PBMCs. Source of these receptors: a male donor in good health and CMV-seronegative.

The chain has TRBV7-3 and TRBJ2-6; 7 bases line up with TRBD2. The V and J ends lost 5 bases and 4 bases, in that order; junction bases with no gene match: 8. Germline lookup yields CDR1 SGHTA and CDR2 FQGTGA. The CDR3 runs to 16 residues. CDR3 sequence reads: CASSHPAGVGANVLTF. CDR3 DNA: TGTGCCAGCAGCCATCCTGCGGGGGTCGGGGCCAACGTCCTGACTTTC.

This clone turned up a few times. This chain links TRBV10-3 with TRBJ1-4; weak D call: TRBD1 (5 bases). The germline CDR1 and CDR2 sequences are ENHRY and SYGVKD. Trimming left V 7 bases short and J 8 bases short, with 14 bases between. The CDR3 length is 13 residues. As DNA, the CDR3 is TGTGCCATCATGCCTGGGGCGGGAGAAAAACTGTTTTTT. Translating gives CAIMPGAGEKLFF.

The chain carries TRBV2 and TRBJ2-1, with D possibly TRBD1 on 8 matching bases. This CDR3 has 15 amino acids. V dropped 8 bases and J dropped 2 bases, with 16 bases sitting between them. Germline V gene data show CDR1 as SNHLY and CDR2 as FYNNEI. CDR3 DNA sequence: TGTGCCAGCCTGAGCGGGACAGGAGCCTACAATGAGCAGTTCTTC. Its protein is CASLSGTGAYNEQFF.

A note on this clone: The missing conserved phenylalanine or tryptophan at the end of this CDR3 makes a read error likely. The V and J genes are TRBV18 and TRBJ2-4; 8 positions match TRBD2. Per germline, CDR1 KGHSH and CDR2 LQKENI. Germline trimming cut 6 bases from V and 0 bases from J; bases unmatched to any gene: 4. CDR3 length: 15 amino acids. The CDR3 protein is CASSPAGGAKNIQYL. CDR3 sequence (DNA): TGTGCCAGCTCGCCCGCGGGGGGAGCCAAAAACATTCAGTACCTC.

The CDR3 region has the DNA TGTGCCAGCCGACTAGCGGGAGGACGGAATACGCAGTATTTT. Translation: CASRLAGGRNTQYF. V usage is TRBV27 and J usage is TRBJ2-3, with 13 bases lining up with TRBD2. Trimming took 8 bases from V and 7 from J; bases not matched to a gene: 6. Germline V gene data show CDR1 as MNHEY and CDR2 as SMNVEV (reference sequence). CDR3 size: 14 residues.

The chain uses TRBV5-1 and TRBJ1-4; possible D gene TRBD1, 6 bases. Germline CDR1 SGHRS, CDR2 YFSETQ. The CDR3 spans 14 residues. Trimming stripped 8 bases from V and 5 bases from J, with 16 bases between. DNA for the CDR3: TGCGCCAGTCCTTTAAGGCAGGGGAATGAAAAACTGTTTTTT. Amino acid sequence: CASPLRQGNEKLFF.

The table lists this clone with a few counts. CDR3 amino acids: CASTPDNRVTGELFF. CDR3 DNA: TGTGCCAGCACTCCGGACAATCGGGTCACCGGGGAGCTGTTTTTT. This chain connects TRBV5-4 to TRBJ2-2, with D possibly TRBD1 on 5 matching bases. V lost 6 bases, J lost 4 bases, and 16 bases lay in between. CDR3 length: 15 residues. The germline CDR1 and CDR2 sequences are SGHNT and YYREEE (reference sequence).

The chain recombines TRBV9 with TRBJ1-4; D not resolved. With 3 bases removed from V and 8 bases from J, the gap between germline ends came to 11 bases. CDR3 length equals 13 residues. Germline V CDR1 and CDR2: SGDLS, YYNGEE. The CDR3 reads CASSDPGEEKLFF. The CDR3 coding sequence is TGTGCCAGCAGCGATCCCGGGGAGGAAAAACTGTTTTTT. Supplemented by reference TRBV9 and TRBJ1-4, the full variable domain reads DSGVTQTPKHLITATGQRVTLRCSPRSGDLSVYWYQQSLDQGLQFLIQYYNGEERAKGNILERFSAQQFPDLHSELNLSSLELGDSALYFCASSDPGEEKLFFGSGTQLSVL.

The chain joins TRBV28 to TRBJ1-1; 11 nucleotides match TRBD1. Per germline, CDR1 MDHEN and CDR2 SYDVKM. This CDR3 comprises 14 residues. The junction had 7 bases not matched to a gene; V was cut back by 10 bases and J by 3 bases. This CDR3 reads CATRTGGAHTEAFF. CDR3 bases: TGTGCCACCAGGACAGGGGGCGCGCACACTGAAGCTTTCTTT.

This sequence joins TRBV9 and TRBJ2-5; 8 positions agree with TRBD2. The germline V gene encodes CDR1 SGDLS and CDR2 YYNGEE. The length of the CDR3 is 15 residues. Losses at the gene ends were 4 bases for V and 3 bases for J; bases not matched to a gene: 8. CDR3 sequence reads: CASSLRGGQEETQYF. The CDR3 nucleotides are TGTGCCAGCAGCCTACGGGGGGGACAAGAAGAGACCCAGTACTTC. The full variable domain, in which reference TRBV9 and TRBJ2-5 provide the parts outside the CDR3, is DSGVTQTPKHLITATGQRVTLRCSPRSGDLSVYWYQQSLDQGLQFLIQYYNGEERAKGNILERFSAQQFPDLHSELNLSSLELGDSALYFCASSLRGGQEETQYFGPGTRLLVL.

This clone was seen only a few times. CDR3 in DNA: TGTGCCAGCAGCTTAGGAGGGAGCACAGATACGCAGTATTTT. Amino acid sequence: CASSLGGSTDTQYF. The chain is built from TRBV11-2 and TRBJ2-3; tentatively, D is TRBD2 (5 bases). Trimming took 1 base from V and 0 from J, leaving 5 bases between them. CDR1 and CDR2 (germline): SGHAT, FQNNGV. The CDR3 consists of 14 residues. Based on the CDR3 plus reference TRBV11-2 and TRBJ2-3, the full variable domain is EAGVAQSPRYKIIEKRQSVAFWCNPISGHATLYWYQQILGQGPKLLIQFQNNGVVDDSQLPKDRFSAERLKGVDSTLKIQPAKLEDSAVYLCASSLGGSTDTQYFGPGTRLTVL.

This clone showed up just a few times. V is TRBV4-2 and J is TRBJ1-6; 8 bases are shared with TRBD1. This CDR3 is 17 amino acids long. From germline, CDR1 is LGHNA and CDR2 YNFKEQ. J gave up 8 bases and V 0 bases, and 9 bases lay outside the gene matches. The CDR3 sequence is CASSQDEGQGEDSPLHF. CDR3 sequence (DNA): TGTGCCAGCAGCCAAGATGAAGGACAGGGTGAAGATTCACCCCTCCACTTT.

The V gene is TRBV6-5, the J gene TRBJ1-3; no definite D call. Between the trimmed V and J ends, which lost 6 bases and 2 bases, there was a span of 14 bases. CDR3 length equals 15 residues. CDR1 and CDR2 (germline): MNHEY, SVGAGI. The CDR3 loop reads CASSPAGSTGNTIYF. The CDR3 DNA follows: TGTGCCAGCAGCCCCGCGGGCTCAACTGGAAACACCATATATTTT.

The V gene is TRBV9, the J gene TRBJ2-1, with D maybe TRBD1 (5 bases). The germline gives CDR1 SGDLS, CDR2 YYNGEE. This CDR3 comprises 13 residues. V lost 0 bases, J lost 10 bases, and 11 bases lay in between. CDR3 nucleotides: TGTGCCAGCAGCGTAGGGGCAGGGTCAGAGCAGTTCTTC. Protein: CASSVGAGSEQFF.

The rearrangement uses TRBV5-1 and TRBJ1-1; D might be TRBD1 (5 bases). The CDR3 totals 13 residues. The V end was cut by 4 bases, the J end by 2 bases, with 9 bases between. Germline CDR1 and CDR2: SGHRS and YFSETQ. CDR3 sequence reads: CASSLDINTEAFF. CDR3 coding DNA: TGCGCCAGCAGCCTGGACATAAACACTGAAGCTTTCTTT. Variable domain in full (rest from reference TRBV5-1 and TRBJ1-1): KAGVTQTPRYLIKTRGQQVTLSCSPISGHRSVSWYQQTPGQGLQFLFEYFSETQRNKGNFPGRFSGRQFSNSRSEMNVSTLELGDSALYLCASSLDINTEAFFGQGTRLTVV.

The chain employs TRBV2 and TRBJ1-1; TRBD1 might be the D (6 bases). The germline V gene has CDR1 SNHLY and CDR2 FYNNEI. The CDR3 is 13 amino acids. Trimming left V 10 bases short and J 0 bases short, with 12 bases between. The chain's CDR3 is CATRQEMNTEAFF. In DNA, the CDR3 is TGTGCCACCCGACAGGAAATGAACACTGAAGCTTTCTTT.